These 29 T cell receptor beta chains originate from one sample sequenced in a study of blood T cell repertoires in COVID-19. Clones were read by immunoSEQ multiplex PCR, and TCRdb kept only the in-frame ones, dropping some. The table includes 85,000 to 130,000 clones, about four fifths detected once. The sample was peripheral blood. Receptor source: an elderly woman with active or convalescent COVID-19.

The genes are TRBV5-6 and TRBJ1-2, with a tentative D call TRBD1 (5 bases). V lost 4 bases, J lost 13 bases, and 17 bases lay in between. This CDR3 is 12 amino acids long. Germline V gene sequence: CDR1 SGHDT, CDR2 YYEEEE. The CDR3 coding sequence is TGTGCCAGCAGCCCTAACTTCAGGGAACCCACCTTC. Translation: CASSPNFREPTF.

The chain recombines TRBV6-1 with TRBJ1-2; D unresolved. The germline CDR1 and CDR2 sequences are MNHNS and SASEGT. Trimming took 0 bases from V and 5 from J, leaving 7 bases between them. The length of the CDR3 is 13 residues. The chain's CDR3 is CASSEAPLYGYTF. The CDR3, as DNA: TGTGCCAGCAGTGAAGCCCCCCTTTATGGCTACACCTTC.

J is TRBJ1-1 and V is TRBV7-3; D is undetermined. Trimming took off 5 bases at V and 1 base at J, with 11 bases between the two ends. Germline assignment: CDR1 SGHTA and CDR2 FQGTGA. The CDR3 length is 14 residues. CDR3 bases: TGTGCCAGCAGCGAGGGAACTTGGAACACTGAAGCTTTCTTT. Translation gives CASSEGTWNTEAFF.

The chain uses TRBV28 and TRBJ2-3; D may be TRBD2 (6 bases). This CDR3 comprises 17 residues. The V end was cut by 2 bases, the J end by 0 bases, with 15 bases between. Looked up from germline, CDR1 is MDHEN and CDR2 is SYDVKM. The CDR3 sequence: CASSLIGAGTSTDTQYF. In DNA form, the CDR3 reads TGTGCCAGCAGTTTAATAGGGGCCGGGACTAGCACAGATACGCAGTATTTT.

The chain is built from TRBV30 and TRBJ1-1; D unclear. CDR1 and CDR2 (germline): GTSNPN, SVGIG (reference sequence). This CDR3 has 12 residues. Trimming left V 0 bases short and J 6 bases short, with 8 bases between. CDR3 protein: CAWSVRASEAFF. The CDR3 nucleotides are TGTGCCTGGAGTGTACGCGCCTCTGAAGCTTTCTTT.

This clone was counted a single time. This chain links TRBV27 with TRBJ1-5; possible D gene TRBD1, 5 bases. Trimming removed 3 bases at V and 6 bases at J, with 9 bases between. From germline, CDR1 is MNHEY and CDR2 SMNVEV (reference sequence). The CDR3 is made up of 13 amino acids. This CDR3 is CASSFQGIQPQHF. The DNA of the CDR3 is TGTGCCAGCAGTTTTCAGGGAATTCAGCCCCAGCATTTT.

The chain's CDR3 is CASSQRGGVGNTIYF. The CDR3, as DNA: TGTGCCAGCAGCCAGAGGGGGGGGGTAGGAAACACCATATATTTT. V and J are TRBV4-2 and TRBJ1-3; weak D call: TRBD1 (6 bases). The germline V and J ends were trimmed by 3 bases and 4 bases, with 13 bases remaining between them. The CDR3 is 15 amino acids. The germline CDR1 and CDR2 sequences are LGHNA and YNFKEQ.

V and J are TRBV5-1 and TRBJ2-1; the D gene is possibly TRBD1 (5 bases). CDR3 length equals 14 residues. Trimming left V 0 bases short and J 6 bases short, with 10 bases between. CDR1 SGHRS and CDR2 YFSETQ come from the germline V gene. The CDR3: CASSLGTQGNEQFF. For the CDR3, the DNA is TGCGCCAGCAGCTTGGGTACGCAGGGCAATGAGCAGTTCTTC.

This sequence joins TRBV12-3 or TRBV12-4 and TRBJ1-2, with D perhaps matching TRBD1 (5 bases). The CDR3 length is 11 residues. V was clipped by 3 bases and J by 8 bases, with 7 bases between them. CDR3 sequence reads: CASSFWGGYTF. CDR3 in DNA: TGTGCCAGCAGTTTTTGGGGCGGCTACACCTTC.

The chain employs TRBV6-1 and TRBJ1-1; D not certain. The V gene lost 2 bases and the J gene lost 8 bases, with 9 bases spanning the gap. CDR3 length equals 12 residues. CDR1 and CDR2 from the germline V gene are MNHNS and SASEGT. CDR3 DNA sequence: TGTGCCAGCAGTGAACAGTTGGCCGAAGCTTTCTTT. Its protein is CASSEQLAEAFF.

Concerning this clone: One end of the junction does not line up with germline, which may come from a read error. The chain has TRBV28 and TRBJ1-5; D is undetermined. Per the germline V gene, CDR1 is MDHEN and CDR2 is SYDVKM. The length of the CDR3 is 13 residues. The CDR3 DNA reads TGTGCCAGCAGTTTTCCTAGCATTCAGCCCCAGCATTTT. Protein sequence: CASSFPSIQPQHF.

The J gene is TRBJ1-6, the V gene TRBV24-1, with D possibly being TRBD1 (6 bases). Germline-derived CDR1 and CDR2 are KGHDR and SFDVKD. This CDR3 is 14 amino acids long. V was clipped by 5 bases and J by 10 bases, with 14 bases between them. The CDR3 DNA follows: TGTGCCACCAGTGGGCGGACAGAGGGATCACCCCTCCACTTT. It codes for CATSGRTEGSPLHF.

The chain recombines TRBV3-1 (or the pseudogene TRBV3-2) with TRBJ2-2, with TRBD2 as a possible D gene (6 bases). CDR1 and CDR2 from the germline V gene are LGHDT and YNNKEL (reference sequence). Between the trimmed V and J ends, which lost 6 bases and 6 bases, there was a span of 8 bases. CDR3 length equals 12 residues. The CDR3 DNA is TGTGCCAGCAGAACGGGGGCCGGGGAGCTGTTTTTT. Protein sequence: CASRTGAGELFF.

The V and J genes are TRBV7-6 and TRBJ2-2, with no clear D. CDR3 size: 16 residues. The V end lost 0 bases, the J end lost 5 bases, and 13 bases lay between the germline ends. The germline V gene has CDR1 SGHVS and CDR2 FNYEAQ. The CDR3 here is CASSLARGLDTGELFF. CDR3 in DNA: TGTGCCAGCAGCTTAGCCAGAGGATTGGATACCGGGGAGCTGTTTTTT.

The chain has TRBV6-5 and TRBJ2-2; D might be TRBD1 (5 bases). Trimming left V 5 bases short and J 1 base short, with 8 bases between. The germline V gene encodes CDR1 MNHEY and CDR2 SVGAGI. This CDR3 spans 14 amino acids. CDR3: CASSKTGNTGELFF. The CDR3 DNA reads as TGTGCCAGCAGTAAAACAGGGAACACCGGGGAGCTGTTTTTT.

The chain is built from TRBV5-1 and TRBJ1-1, with no clear D. V lost 7 bases, J lost 0 bases, and 13 bases lay in between. Germline CDR1 and CDR2: SGHRS and YFSETQ. The CDR3 covers 14 residues. The CDR3 is CASDPDGVNTEAFF. The CDR3 DNA reads TGCGCCAGCGATCCTGACGGGGTGAACACTGAAGCTTTCTTT.

J is TRBJ1-5 and V is TRBV19; D uncertain. The V and J ends lost 1 base and 6 bases respectively, with 10 bases between them. Germline V gene sequence: CDR1 LNHDA, CDR2 SQIVND (reference sequence). The CDR3 totals 14 residues. DNA of the CDR3: TGTGCCAGTAGTATAGGACACGAGTCTCAGCCCCAGCATTTT. Translated: CASSIGHESQPQHF. The whole variable domain, remainder taken from reference TRBV19 and TRBJ1-5, is DGGITQSPKYLFRKEGQNVTLSCEQNLNHDAMYWYRQDPGQGLRLIYYSQIVNDFQKGDIAEGYSVSREKKESFPLTVTSAQKNPTAFYLCASSIGHESQPQHFGDGTRLSIL.

In the case of this clone: The junction departs from germline at one end; a sequencing error may be responsible. V usage is TRBV7-7 and J usage is TRBJ2-2, with D possibly matching TRBD2 (6 bases). CDR3 length: 15 residues. Germline V gene sequence: CDR1 SSHAT, CDR2 FNYEAQ (reference sequence). This CDR3 reads CASSLARGGTGELFF. The CDR3 DNA reads as TGTGCTAGCAGCTTAGCGAGGGGAGGCACCGGGGAGCTGTTTTTT. The entire variable domain, with the rest obtained from reference TRBV7-7 and TRBJ2-2, is as follows: GAGVSQSPRYKVTKRGQDVTLRCDPISSHATLYWYQQALGQGPEFLTYFNYEAQPDKSGLPSDRFSAERPEGSISTLTIQRTEQRDSAMYRCASSLARGGTGELFFGEGSRLTVL.

The rearrangement uses TRBV27 and TRBJ1-1, with D tentatively TRBD1 (5 bases). The V gene's germline CDR1 is MNHEY and CDR2 SMNVEV (reference sequence). There are 18 residues in the CDR3. V lost 4 bases and J 5 bases, leaving 26 bases between the germline ends. The DNA of the CDR3 is TGTGCCAGCAGTTCCTCAACGACATCCGGGGCGGGGAGGACTGAAGCTTTCTTT. Its translation is CASSSSTTSGAGRTEAFF.

The rearrangement joins TRBV5-1 to TRBJ2-5; 8 positions agree with TRBD2. The CDR3 totals 14 residues. V shed 4 bases and J 1 base; nucleotides not matched to a gene: 3. From germline, CDR1 is SGHRS and CDR2 YFSETQ. CDR3 in amino acids: CASSGSGTQETQYF. The CDR3 DNA sequence: TGCGCCAGCAGCGGTAGCGGGACCCAAGAGACCCAGTACTTC.

The chain carries TRBV7-8 and TRBJ2-2, with 7 bases aligning to TRBD1. Per germline, CDR1 SGHVS and CDR2 FQNEAQ. J lost 0 bases, V lost 4 bases, and 5 bases had no gene match. This CDR3 spans 16 amino acids. The CDR3 coding sequence is TGTGCCAGCAGCTCGGGACAGACAACGAACACCGGGGAGCTGTTTTTT. Translated, it gives CASSSGQTTNTGELFF.

Only a few counts were recorded for this clone. This chain joins TRBV19 and TRBJ2-3; D is perhaps TRBD2 (7 bases). This CDR3 contains 13 residues. Per the germline V gene, CDR1 is LNHDA and CDR2 is SQIVND (reference sequence). V lost 3 bases, J lost 11 bases, and 15 bases lay in between. The CDR3 reads CASSILAEGGQYF. The CDR3 DNA reads TGTGCCAGTAGTATCCTAGCGGAGGGGGGGCAGTATTTT.

CDR3: CASPQRQGGCQPQHF. The CDR3 nucleotides are TGCGCCAGCCCACAGAGGCAGGGGGGATGTCAGCCCCAGCATTTT. V is TRBV23-1 and J is TRBJ1-5; 7 bases agree with TRBD1. TRBV23-1 is labeled an ORF, and its function is uncertain. CDR3 size: 15 residues. Germline trimming cut 8 bases from V and 6 bases from J; bases unmatched to any gene: 13.

This clone was detected only a few times. Here the CDR3 reads CASRYTGQGYTYEQYF. The CDR3 DNA sequence: TGTGCCAGCAGGTACACCGGACAGGGATATACCTACGAGCAGTACTTC. This sequence joins TRBV27 and TRBJ2-7; 8 bases line up with TRBD1. CDR1 and CDR2 (germline): MNHEY, SMNVEV (reference sequence). The CDR3 totals 16 residues. V lost 6 bases, J lost 2 bases, and 12 bases stayed unmatched.

This chain uses TRBV20-1 with TRBJ2-1, with 7 nucleotides matching TRBD2. Per germline, CDR1 DFQATT and CDR2 SNEGSKA (reference sequence). The CDR3 sequence is 13 residues long. V shed 3 bases, J shed 5 bases, and the junction held 4 bases outside the gene matches. This chain's CDR3 is CSASRGDNNEQFF. The CDR3 region has the DNA TGCAGTGCTAGTCGGGGGGATAACAATGAGCAGTTCTTC.

The rearrangement links TRBV5-1 to TRBJ1-6, with TRBD1 identical over 7 bases. The CDR3 runs to 15 residues. Germline V gives CDR1 SGHRS, CDR2 YFSETQ. Trimming removed 4 bases from V and 5 bases from J; junction bases left unmatched: 6. CDR3 loop: CASSLGGTDNSPLHF. Written as DNA, the CDR3 is TGCGCCAGCAGCCTTGGTGGGACAGATAATTCACCCCTCCACTTT. Drawing the rest from reference TRBV5-1 and TRBJ1-6, the complete variable domain is KAGVTQTPRYLIKTRGQQVTLSCSPISGHRSVSWYQQTPGQGLQFLFEYFSETQRNKGNFPGRFSGRQFSNSRSEMNVSTLELGDSALYLCASSLGGTDNSPLHFGNGTRLTVT.

This clone showed up just a few times. The J gene is TRBJ2-7, the V gene TRBV5-1; D perhaps matches TRBD1 (6 bases). CDR3 length: 12 amino acids. Germline V gene data show CDR1 as SGHRS and CDR2 as YFSETQ. V was cut by 0 bases and J by 10 bases, with 11 bases left in between. The CDR3 spells CASSLDGGPQYF. The CDR3 DNA reads as TGCGCCAGCAGCTTGGATGGGGGCCCTCAGTACTTC. The whole variable domain, filled in from reference TRBV5-1 and TRBJ2-7, reads KAGVTQTPRYLIKTRGQQVTLSCSPISGHRSVSWYQQTPGQGLQFLFEYFSETQRNKGNFPGRFSGRQFSNSRSEMNVSTLELGDSALYLCASSLDGGPQYFGPGTRLTVT.

The chain employs TRBV9 and TRBJ2-7, with D maybe TRBD2 (5 bases). CDR1 and CDR2 (germline): SGDLS, YYNGEE. The CDR3 length is 12 residues. The V and J ends lost 5 bases and 3 bases respectively, with 9 bases between them. The CDR3 coding sequence is TGTGCCAGCAGTAAGGCGGGCTACGAGCAGTACTTC. The encoded protein is CASSKAGYEQYF.

The gene calls are TRBV18 and TRBJ1-1; D possibly corresponds to TRBD1 (6 bases). The CDR3 contains 13 residues. Germline loops: CDR1 KGHSH, CDR2 LQKENI. V lost 5 bases, J lost 4 bases, and 11 bases lay in between. The CDR3 here is CASSGRTVTEAFF. The CDR3 DNA is TGTGCCAGCTCAGGAAGGACAGTCACTGAAGCTTTCTTT.